The entry that follows covers one T cell receptor beta chain sequence. Random hexamers were used to reverse transcribe the RNA input (about 0.5 to 1 ug). By means of immunoSEQ multiplex PCR, TCR beta CDR3 spanning 54 Vbeta and 13 Jbeta underwent amplification. MiXCR, applied by TCRdb to the immunoSEQ multiplex PCR reads, yields one record per CDR3 protein. The data contain some 190,000 distinct CDR3 sequences, 90% to 96% of them singletons. The sample comes from a study of CD8 T cells in Susac syndrome. Germline CDR1 and CDR2: DFQATT and SNEGSKA (reference sequence). This CDR3 comprises 14 residues. After removal of 4 bases from V and 0 bases from J, the junction contained 5 bases not matched to a gene. The study sequenced TCR beta in blood CD8+ and CD4+ T cells. The multiple sclerosis controls were treatment-naive patients affected by stable or active relapsing-remitting disease. Negative isolation was used for CD8+ and CD4+ T cells, and FACS enrichment was applied to TEMRA cells.

The sample comprised CD4+ T cells from PBMCs. This chain uses TRBV20-1 with TRBJ2-7, with 8 bases that match TRBD1. The clonotype originates from a human donor with multiple sclerosis. The CDR3: CSATRTGSSYEQYF. For the CDR3, the DNA is TGCAGTGCTACTAGGACAGGGTCCTCCTACGAGCAGTACTTC.